One sample yielded the 22 T cell receptor beta chains listed below, sequenced in a study of Tregs in tolerant kidney transplant recipients. The assay was immunoSEQ multiplex PCR, and TCRdb's table has in-frame clones only and misses some. Of tens of thousands of clones listed, roughly 93% are singletons. This specimen consisted of CD4+ T cells from blood, obtained before the transplant. The source is a human donor who received a combined kidney and bone marrow transplant.

This chain connects TRBV7-2 to TRBJ1-5, with D unresolved. V shed 5 bases and J shed 7 bases, with 18 bases lying between them. CDR3 length: 15 amino acids. Germline assignment: CDR1 SGHTA and CDR2 FQGNSA. The CDR3 region is CASSAIYVTGQPQHF. The CDR3 nucleotides read TGTGCCAGCAGCGCCATTTATGTCACGGGGCAGCCCCAGCATTTT.

This sequence joins TRBV28 and TRBJ1-5; D is unclear. The germline V gene encodes CDR1 MDHEN and CDR2 SYDVKM. V dropped 6 bases and J dropped 6 bases, with 15 bases sitting between them. The CDR3 runs to 14 residues. The CDR3: CASRVQSGGQPQHF. The CDR3 region has the DNA TGTGCCAGCAGAGTTCAATCAGGAGGTCAGCCCCAGCATTTT.

The chain links TRBV7-8 to TRBJ2-1; 7 positions match TRBD2. The V gene end was trimmed by 2 bases and the J gene end by 5 bases; junction bases not matched to a gene: 6. This CDR3 has 15 residues. Germline CDR1 reads SGHVS; CDR2 reads FQNEAQ. The CDR3 loop reads CASSLRLAVDNEQFF. Here the CDR3 DNA reads TGTGCCAGCAGCTTAAGGCTAGCGGTAGACAATGAGCAGTTCTTC.

Comment on this clone: Mismatch with germline at one junction end may stem from a read error. This CDR3 is also generated by other DNA sequences in the sample. V and J are TRBV28 and TRBJ1-6, with 8 bases fitting TRBD1. This CDR3 contains 16 residues. The germline V gene encodes CDR1 MDHEN and CDR2 SYDVKM. The CDR3 loop is CASSFAGGAKNSPLHF. CDR3 in DNA: TGTGCCAGCAGTTTCGCAGGGGGCGCAAAAAATTCCCCCCTCCACTTT.

The chain recombines TRBV28 with TRBJ2-7, with D perhaps TRBD1 (6 bases). This CDR3 comprises 14 residues. The germline V gene encodes CDR1 MDHEN and CDR2 SYDVKM. V was trimmed by 3 bases and J by 3 bases, leaving 12 bases between them. CDR3 coding DNA: TGTGCCAGCAGTTTGCCGGGACACCTCTACGAGCAGTACTTC. Encoded protein: CASSLPGHLYEQYF.

The chain recombines TRBV19 with TRBJ1-1; D possibly corresponds to TRBD1 (5 bases). The germline gives CDR1 LNHDA, CDR2 SQIVND (reference sequence). The CDR3 length is 15 residues. V lost 1 base to trimming and J lost 3 bases, with 12 bases between them. The CDR3 DNA reads TGTGCCAGTAGTATAGTAGGGGTAAAGGACACTGAAGCTTTCTTT. This codes for CASSIVGVKDTEAFF.

The chain is built from TRBV7-2 and TRBJ2-7; 14 nucleotides agree with TRBD2. Per the germline V gene, CDR1 is SGHTA and CDR2 is FQGNSA. The CDR3 has 16 amino acids. V was clipped by 1 base and J by 2 bases; unmatched bases: 1. Here the CDR3 reads CASSLGLAGGPYEQYF. The CDR3 DNA follows: TGTGCCAGCAGCTTAGGACTAGCGGGAGGGCCCTACGAGCAGTACTTC. Full variable domain (remainder filled in from reference TRBV7-2 and TRBJ2-7): GAGVSQSPSNKVTEKGKDVELRCDPISGHTALYWYRQSLGQGLEFLIYFQGNSAPDKSGLPSDRFSAERTGGSVSTLTIQRTQQEDSAVYLCASSLGLAGGPYEQYFGPGTRLTVT.

The V and J genes are TRBV4-1 and TRBJ1-1; D may be TRBD1 (5 bases). Germline CDR1 is MGHRA and CDR2 is YSYEKL. The CDR3 covers 17 residues. The V and J ends lost 0 bases and 5 bases respectively, with 19 bases between them. DNA of the CDR3: TGCGCCAGCAGCCAAGAACCGGGTCGGGGGGTGGGAACTGAAGCTTTCTTT. It encodes CASSQEPGRGVGTEAFF.

The chain joins TRBV7-9 to TRBJ1-2, with TRBD1 matching 7 bases. Looked up from germline, CDR1 is SEHNR and CDR2 is FQNEAQ (reference sequence). The CDR3 consists of 15 residues. The junction had 6 bases not matched to a gene; V was cut back by 1 base and J by 4 bases. CDR3 in amino acids: CASSLVAGGIYGYTF. The CDR3 DNA sequence: TGTGCCAGCAGCTTAGTGGCAGGGGGGATCTATGGCTACACCTTC. The variable domain in full, with the rest retrieved from reference TRBV7-9 and TRBJ1-2, is DTGVSQNPRHKITKRGQNVTFRCDPISEHNRLYWYRQTLGQGPEFLTYFQNEAQLEKSRLLSDRFSAERPKGSFSTLEIQRTEQGDSAMYLCASSLVAGGIYGYTFGSGTRLTVV.

The V call is TRBV6-1, the J call TRBJ1-4; 9 bases align to TRBD1. This CDR3 is built from 15 residues. J was trimmed by 8 bases and V by 4 bases; bases with no gene match: 8. Germline V gene sequence: CDR1 MNHNS, CDR2 SASEGT. CDR3 in amino acids: CASSARTGGEEKLFF. For the CDR3, the DNA is TGTGCCAGCAGTGCACGTACAGGGGGCGAAGAAAAACTGTTTTTT.

The rearrangement uses TRBV5-4 and TRBJ1-1; D is possibly TRBD1 (5 bases). The CDR3 contains 15 residues. The germline CDR1 and CDR2 sequences are SGHNT and YYREEE (reference sequence). Trimming pared 4 bases from V and 3 bases from J, leaving 16 bases between. The CDR3: CASSHPTVQDTEAFF. Here the CDR3 DNA reads TGTGCCAGCAGCCATCCGACAGTTCAGGACACTGAAGCTTTCTTT.

The chain combines TRBV28 with TRBJ1-3, with D unresolved. Germline lookup yields CDR1 MDHEN and CDR2 SYDVKM. Trimming cost V 8 bases and J 0 bases, with 11 bases left between them. The CDR3 runs 14 residues. CDR3 in amino acids: CASSSRNSGNTIYF. As DNA, the CDR3 is TGTGCCAGCTCGAGCCGTAACTCTGGAAACACCATATATTTT.

CDR3 in DNA: TGTGCCTGGAGTATGGGACACCATAATGAAAAACTGTTTTTT. The encoded protein is CAWSMGHHNEKLFF. This sequence joins TRBV30 and TRBJ1-4, with a tentative D call TRBD1 (6 bases). The germline CDR1 and CDR2 sequences are GTSNPN and SVGIG (reference sequence). The CDR3 is made up of 14 amino acids. Trimming took 2 bases from V and 4 from J, leaving 11 bases between them.

This sequence joins TRBV9 and TRBJ1-1, with 7 bases fitting TRBD1. Germline CDR1 SGDLS, CDR2 YYNGEE. V was pared by 4 bases and J by 0 bases, with 6 bases of the junction left unmatched. This CDR3 comprises 15 residues. The CDR3 DNA sequence: TGTGCCAGCAGCTCCAGGACAGGAATGAACACTGAAGCTTTCTTT. It encodes CASSSRTGMNTEAFF.

The chain links TRBV6-6 to TRBJ2-3; a possible D gene is TRBD1 (6 bases). V was shortened by 7 bases and J by 4 bases, with 18 bases between the two germline ends. The germline V gene encodes CDR1 MNHNY and CDR2 SVGAGI (reference sequence). This CDR3 is 15 amino acids long. The CDR3 spells CASTSTLRGADTQYF. In DNA form, the CDR3 reads TGTGCCAGCACCTCCACCCTCAGGGGCGCAGATACGCAGTATTTT.

This sequence joins TRBV30 and TRBJ1-3; D not resolved. Germline V gene data show CDR1 as GTSNPN and CDR2 as SVGIG (reference sequence). The length of the CDR3 is 13 residues. With 5 bases removed from V and 0 bases from J, the gap between germline ends came to 8 bases. The CDR3 region is CAWDTSSGNTIYF. In DNA form, the CDR3 reads TGTGCCTGGGACACTTCCTCTGGAAACACCATATATTTT. Supplemented by reference TRBV30 and TRBJ1-3, the full variable domain reads SQTIHQWPATLVQPVGSPLSLECTVEGTSNPNLYWYRQAAGRGLQLLFYSVGIGQISSEVPQNLSASRPQDRQFILSSKKLLLSDSGFYLCAWDTSSGNTIYFGEGSWLTVV.

The chain's CDR3 is CASSLGDNQPHEQYF. The CDR3, as DNA: TGTGCCAGCAGCTTAGGAGACAACCAGCCCCACGAGCAGTACTTC. This chain joins TRBV7-9 and TRBJ2-7; D gene ambiguous. Germline lookup yields CDR1 SEHNR and CDR2 FQNEAQ (reference sequence). The V gene lost 1 base and the J gene lost 5 bases, with 15 bases spanning the gap. CDR3 length: 15 amino acids.

The chain links TRBV27 to TRBJ1-5; 8 bases map to TRBD1. The CDR3 length is 12 residues. Germline V CDR1 and CDR2: MNHEY, SMNVEV (reference sequence). V gave up 6 bases and J gave up 7 bases; unmatched junction bases: 2. CDR3 loop: CASRAGGQPQHF. In DNA, the CDR3 is TGTGCCAGCAGGGCAGGGGGCCAGCCCCAGCATTTT.

DNA for the CDR3: TGTGCCAGCAGCTTAGCTGGACAGGCCGCTAACTATGGCTACACCTTC. Translated: CASSLAGQAANYGYTF. The chain is built from TRBV7-2 and TRBJ1-2; TRBD1 matches at 7 bases. CDR3 length: 16 amino acids. The germline gives CDR1 SGHTA, CDR2 FQGNSA. J gave up 0 bases and V 0 bases, and 4 bases lay outside the gene matches.

The V and J genes are TRBV10-3 and TRBJ2-5, with a weak D call TRBD1 (6 bases). The J call is in doubt because the DNA end fits TRBJ2-7 better. The CDR3 sequence is 13 residues long. CDR1 is ENHRY and CDR2 is SYGVKD in the germline V gene. CDR3 bases: TGTGCCATCAGTGAGCGGACAGCCTACGAGCAGTACTTC. The encoded protein is CAISERTAYEQYF.

The J gene is TRBJ2-2, the V gene TRBV5-1; TRBD2 aligns across 11 bases. The CDR3 loop spans 16 amino acids. Germline CDR1 SGHRS, CDR2 YFSETQ. After removal of 4 bases from V and 7 bases from J, the junction contained 9 bases not matched to a gene. DNA for the CDR3: TGCGCCAGCAGCACGGGACTAGCGGCCTCGAGCGGGGAGCTGTTTTTT. This codes for CASSTGLAASSGELFF. Looking up the rest from reference TRBV5-1 and TRBJ2-2 gives the full variable domain: KAGVTQTPRYLIKTRGQQVTLSCSPISGHRSVSWYQQTPGQGLQFLFEYFSETQRNKGNFPGRFSGRQFSNSRSEMNVSTLELGDSALYLCASSTGLAASSGELFFGEGSRLTVL.

This sequence joins TRBV9 and TRBJ2-5; D ambiguous. The length of the CDR3 is 14 residues. CDR1 SGDLS and CDR2 YYNGEE come from the germline V gene. Between the trimmed V and J ends, which lost 1 base and 5 bases, there was a span of 12 bases. The CDR3 region is CASSVRDRAETQYF. For the CDR3, the DNA is TGTGCCAGCAGCGTACGTGATAGAGCTGAGACCCAGTACTTC.